The rows below give T cell receptor beta chains drawn from one sample of a study of OX40 agonist ivuxolimab in advanced cancers. Profiled with immunoSEQ multiplex PCR; TCRdb holds only in-frame clones, not every one. The table shows over 60,000 clones, with roughly 93% occurring only once. Material: CD4+ or CD8+ T cells sorted from blood, obtained in a trial of the OX40 agonist ivuxolimab. Receptors were obtained from an adult with an advanced solid tumor such as melanoma, head and neck, liver or kidney cancer. Each CDR3 is given with its conserved first and last residue. Fields, in order: J gene, D gene, V gene, CDR3 length, clone size, CDR3 DNA, CDR3 protein. A D gene is named only where the DNA matches it firmly. Rows may omit the clone size; those that give it use once, few, many or a size class.

>TRBJ1-5|-|TRBV19|14|-
TGTGCCAGTGCTCCGACGGCCGGAAATCAGCCCCAGCATTTT
CASAPTAGNQPQHF
>TRBJ1-3|-|TRBV5-6|12|-
TGTGCCAGCAGCAAAGGAGCGGTCAAAAGGAATTTT
CASSKGAVKRNF
>TRBJ2-1|TRBD2|TRBV11-2|16|once
TGTGCCAGCAGCTCCAAGCGAGCGGGGGGATACAATGAGCAGTTCTTC
CASSSKRAGGYNEQFF
>TRBJ1-1|TRBD1|TRBV18|15|-
TGTGCCAGCTCACCCTGGGACAGGGAGGACACTGAAGCTTTCTTT
CASSPWDREDTEAFF
>TRBJ2-1|-|TRBV29-1|12|-
TGCAGCGGGGGTAGGGCGGGGAATGAGCAGTTCTTC
CSGGRAGNEQFF
>TRBJ2-7|-|TRBV4-1|15|-
TGCGCCAGCAGCCAAGGAACAGGGAAAGGTTACGAGCAGTACTTC
CASSQGTGKGYEQYF
>TRBJ1-2|TRBD1|TRBV27|15|-
TGTGCCAGCAGTCTCATGGGGACAGGCTTCTATGGCTACACCTTC
CASSLMGTGFYGYTF
>TRBJ1-4|-|TRBV27|12|-
TGTGCCAGCAGTTTCAGCAGAGAAAAACTGTTTTTT
CASSFSREKLFF
>TRBJ2-1|TRBD2|TRBV16|17|once
TGTGCCAGCAGCCAATCCCCCACTAGCGGAATCTACAATGAGCAGTTCTTC
CASSQSPTSGIYNEQFF
>TRBJ2-7|TRBD1|TRBV29-1|13|-
TGCAGCGTGGGGACAGGGGGCCTCTACGAGCAGTACTTC
CSVGTGGLYEQYF
>TRBJ1-1|TRBD1|TRBV28|14|-
TGTGCCAGCAGTAACAGGGGGCGGAGCACTGAAGCTTTCTTT
CASSNRGRSTEAFF
>TRBJ2-7|-|TRBV19|13|-
TGTGCCAGTAGTATACCCGGGGGGCTCGAGCAGTACTTC
CASSIPGGLEQYF
>TRBJ2-5|-|TRBV28|12|-
TGTGCCAGCAGTTTACGTCAAGAGACCCAGTACTTC
CASSLRQETQYF
>TRBJ1-2|-|TRBV5-1|12|-
TGCGCCAGCAGCCCGGGAACCTATGGCTACACCTTC
CASSPGTYGYTF
>TRBJ1-1|-|TRBV19|16|-
TGTGCCAGTAGTATTGGTCTTGTTTTCGGGGACCCAGAAGCTTTCTTT
CASSIGLVFGDPEAFF
>TRBJ1-5|-|TRBV10-3|16|-
TGTGCCATCAGCCCGGGACAATTCAATAGCAATCAGCCCCAGCATTTT
CAISPGQFNSNQPQHF
>TRBJ1-4|TRBD1|TRBV5-6|16|once
TGTGCCAGCAGCCCGGGACAGGGGGTTGGTAATGAAAAACTGTTTTTT
CASSPGQGVGNEKLFF
>TRBJ2-7|-|TRBV29-1|13|-
TGCAGCGTTGAAACGGGTTCTACCTACGAGCAGTACTTC
CSVETGSTYEQYF
>TRBJ1-2|-|TRBV9|15|-
TGTGCCAGCAGCGCCCGACAGGAAACGGACTATGGCTACACCTTC
CASSARQETDYGYTF
>TRBJ1-3|-|TRBV9|14|-
TGTGCCAGCAGCGGGTCGGGGATTGGCCACACCATATATTTT
CASSGSGIGHTIYF
>TRBJ1-4|-|TRBV15|16|-
TGTGCCACCAGCAGGGGTCGCGGGACTACTAATGAAAAACTGTTTTTT
CATSRGRGTTNEKLFF
>TRBJ1-3|TRBD1|TRBV25-1|16|-
TGTGCCAGCAGTGATCAGACAGGGTCGGTTGGAAACACCATATATTTT
CASSDQTGSVGNTIYF
>TRBJ1-4|TRBD1|TRBV9|14|-
TGTGCCAGCAGCGTGACAGGGGCGGATGAAAAACTGTTTTTT
CASSVTGADEKLFF
>TRBJ2-3|TRBD2|TRBV11-3|18|-
TGTGCCAGCAGTACCGGACTAGCGGGAGACCATAGCACAGATACGCAGTATTTT
CASSTGLAGDHSTDTQYF
>TRBJ1-5|-|TRBV4-3|16|-
TGCGCCAGCAGCCAAGATGGGGGTTCGAGCAATCAGCCCCAGCATTTT
CASSQDGGSSNQPQHF
>TRBJ2-7|-|TRBV6-5|15|-
TGTGCCAGCAGACATGACAGGAGCACCCACTACGAGCAGTACTTC
CASRHDRSTHYEQYF
>TRBJ2-3|TRBD1|TRBV27|14|once
TGTGCCAGCAGTTTGGGGACAGGCACAGATACGCAGTATTTT
CASSLGTGTDTQYF
>TRBJ2-7|-|TRBV7-9|12|once
TGTGCCAGCAGCTTAGAGGTCTACGAGCAGTACTTC
CASSLEVYEQYF
>TRBJ2-7|TRBD1|TRBV4-1|15|-
TGCGCCAGCAGCCGAGCGACAGGGACCTCCTACGAGCAGTACTTC
CASSRATGTSYEQYF
>TRBJ1-4|-|TRBV11-2|15|-
TGTGCCAGCAGCCGAGGGCGCAGGGAGGATGAAAAACTGTTTTTT
CASSRGRREDEKLFF
>TRBJ1-2|TRBD1|TRBV6-5|15|-
TGTGCCAGCAGTTACGGAACAGGGGGGGCCGATGGCTACACCTTC
CASSYGTGGADGYTF